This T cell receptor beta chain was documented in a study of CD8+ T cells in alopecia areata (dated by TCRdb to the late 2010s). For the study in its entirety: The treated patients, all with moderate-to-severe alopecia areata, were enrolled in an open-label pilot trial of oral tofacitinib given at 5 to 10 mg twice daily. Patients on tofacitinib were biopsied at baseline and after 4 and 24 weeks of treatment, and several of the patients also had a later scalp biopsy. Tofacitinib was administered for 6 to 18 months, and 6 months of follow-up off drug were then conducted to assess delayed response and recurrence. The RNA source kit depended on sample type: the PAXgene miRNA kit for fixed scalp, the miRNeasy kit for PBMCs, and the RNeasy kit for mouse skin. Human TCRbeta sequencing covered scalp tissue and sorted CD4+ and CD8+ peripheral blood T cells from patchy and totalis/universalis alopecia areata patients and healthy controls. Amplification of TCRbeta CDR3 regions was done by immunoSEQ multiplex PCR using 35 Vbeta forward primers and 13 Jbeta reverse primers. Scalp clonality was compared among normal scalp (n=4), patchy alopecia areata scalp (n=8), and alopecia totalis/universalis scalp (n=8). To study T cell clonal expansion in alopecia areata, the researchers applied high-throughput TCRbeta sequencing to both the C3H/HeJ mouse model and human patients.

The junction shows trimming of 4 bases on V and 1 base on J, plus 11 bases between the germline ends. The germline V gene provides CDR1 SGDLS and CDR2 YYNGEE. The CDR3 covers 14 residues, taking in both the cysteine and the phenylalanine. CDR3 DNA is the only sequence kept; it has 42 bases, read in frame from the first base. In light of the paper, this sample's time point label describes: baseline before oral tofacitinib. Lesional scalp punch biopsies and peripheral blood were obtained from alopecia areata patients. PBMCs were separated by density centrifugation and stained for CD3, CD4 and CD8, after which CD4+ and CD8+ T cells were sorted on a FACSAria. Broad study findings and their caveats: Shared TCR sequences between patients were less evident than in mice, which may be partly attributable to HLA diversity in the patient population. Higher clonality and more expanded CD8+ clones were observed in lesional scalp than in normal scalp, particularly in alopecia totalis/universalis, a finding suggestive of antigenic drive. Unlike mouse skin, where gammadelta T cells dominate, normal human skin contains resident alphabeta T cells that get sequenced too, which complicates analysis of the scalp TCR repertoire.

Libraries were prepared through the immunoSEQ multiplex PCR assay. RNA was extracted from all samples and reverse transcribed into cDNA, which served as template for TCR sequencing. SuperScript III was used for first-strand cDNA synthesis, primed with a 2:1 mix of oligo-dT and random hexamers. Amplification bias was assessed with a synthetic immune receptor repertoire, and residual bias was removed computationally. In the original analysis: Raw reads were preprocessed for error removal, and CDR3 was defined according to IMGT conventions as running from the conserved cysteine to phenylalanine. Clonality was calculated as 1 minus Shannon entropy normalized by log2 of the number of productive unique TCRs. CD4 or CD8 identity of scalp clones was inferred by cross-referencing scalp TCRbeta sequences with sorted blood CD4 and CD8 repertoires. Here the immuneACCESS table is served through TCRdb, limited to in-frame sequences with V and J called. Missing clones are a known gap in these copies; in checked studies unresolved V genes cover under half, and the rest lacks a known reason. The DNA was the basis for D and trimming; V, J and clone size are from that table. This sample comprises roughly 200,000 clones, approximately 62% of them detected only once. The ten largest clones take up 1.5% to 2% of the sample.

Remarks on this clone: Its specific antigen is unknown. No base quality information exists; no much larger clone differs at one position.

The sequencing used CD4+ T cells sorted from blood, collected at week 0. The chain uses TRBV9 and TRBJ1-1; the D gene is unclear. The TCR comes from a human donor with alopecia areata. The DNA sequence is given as TGTGCCAGCAGCACTGACACTCGGAACACTGAAGCTTTCTTT. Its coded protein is CASSTDTRNTEAFF.